The 14 T cell receptor beta chains given below trace back to one sample, sequenced in a study of OX40 agonist ivuxolimab in advanced cancers. The library relied on the immunoSEQ multiplex PCR assay. Drawn from immuneACCESS, this table holds only the in-frame rearrangements with V and J called that TCRdb kept. Clones are partly lost; checked studies trace under half to an unresolved V gene and leave the rest unexplained. The sample profile shows about 68,000 clones; more than 75% of them were found once. More than 2% of the sample lies in the top ten. Specimen: CD4+ or CD8+ T cells sorted from blood, collected in a trial of the OX40 agonist ivuxolimab. These receptors were collected from an adult with an advanced solid tumor such as melanoma, head and neck, liver or kidney cancer.

This clone was found once. V gene TRBV27 combines with J gene TRBJ1-1; maybe TRBD1 (5 bases). The V gene lost 11 bases and the J gene lost 6 bases, with 25 bases spanning the gap. The length of the CDR3 is 15 residues. The germline V gene encodes CDR1 MNHEY and CDR2 SMNVEV (reference sequence). The CDR3 DNA is TGTGCCCCTTTATCGGGGGGTAATGGGAAAGCTGAAGCTTTCTTT. Translating it yields CAPLSGGNGKAEAFF.

V gene TRBV18 combines with J gene TRBJ2-7; perhaps D is TRBD1 or TRBD2 (6 bases each). Trimming took 6 bases from V and 3 from J, leaving 24 bases between them. The CDR3 loop spans 17 amino acids. CDR1 and CDR2 from the germline V gene are KGHSH and LQKENI. CDR3 nucleotide sequence: TGTGCCAGCTCGATCGGCAGGGGAGGTTCCGGGGACTACGAGCAGTACTTC. Encoded protein: CASSIGRGGSGDYEQYF.

The V gene is TRBV6-5, the J gene TRBJ2-5; TRBD2 might be the D (6 bases). This CDR3 region has 11 residues. Deletions cut 7 bases from V and 5 bases from J, with 8 bases between. Germline loops: CDR1 MNHEY, CDR2 SVGAGI. CDR3 sequence (DNA): TGTGCCAGCACCCGGGGGGAGACCCAGTACTTC. Protein: CASTRGETQYF.

The rearrangement links TRBV5-6 to TRBJ1-3; D possibly corresponds to TRBD1 (5 bases). This CDR3 is built from 12 residues. V was clipped by 3 bases and J by 7 bases, with 8 bases between them. CDR1 and CDR2 (germline): SGHDT, YYEEEE. CDR3 DNA sequence: TGTGCCAGCAGCTACAGGTTCAACACCATATATTTT. Translated: CASSYRFNTIYF.

The chain uses TRBV11-1 and TRBJ2-5, with 7 bases lining up with TRBD1. The CDR3 has 14 amino acids. With 5 bases clipped from V and 1 base from J, the junction kept 4 bases outside the gene matches. The germline gives CDR1 SGHAT, CDR2 FQDESV (reference sequence). CDR3: CASSRGDSQETQYF. CDR3 coding DNA: TGTGCCAGCAGCCGAGGGGACAGCCAAGAGACCCAGTACTTC.

The chain has TRBV28 and TRBJ1-5, with D uncertain. The CDR3 has 12 amino acids. CDR1 and CDR2 (germline): MDHEN, SYDVKM. Trimming left V 1 base short and J 6 bases short, with 4 bases between. The CDR3 DNA is TGTGCCAGCAGTTTATTACTTCAGCCCCAGCATTTT. It codes for CASSLLLQPQHF. Complete variable domain (other parts from reference TRBV28 and TRBJ1-5): DVKVTQSSRYLVKRTGEKVFLECVQDMDHENMFWYRQDPGLGLRLIYFSYDVKMKEKGDIPEGYSVSREKKERFSLILESASTNQTSMYLCASSLLLQPQHFGDGTRLSIL.

The rearrangement uses TRBV6-4 and TRBJ2-2, with 8 bases fitting TRBD1. V lost 5 bases and J lost 5; bases outside the gene matches: 4. Germline V CDR1 and CDR2: MRHNA, SNTAGT. The CDR3 spans 14 residues. CDR3 loop: CASSKDRATGELFF. The CDR3 DNA reads as TGTGCCAGCAGTAAGGACAGGGCTACCGGGGAGCTGTTTTTT.

The chain combines TRBV27 with TRBJ1-2, with D perhaps TRBD1 (5 bases). Germline V gene sequence: CDR1 MNHEY, CDR2 SMNVEV (reference sequence). The CDR3 extends over 15 amino acids. Trimming stripped 5 bases from V and 4 bases from J, with 17 bases between. This chain's CDR3 is CASSPLWGGSYGYTF. The CDR3 region has the DNA TGTGCCAGCAGTCCACTTTGGGGGGGGAGCTATGGCTACACCTTC.

The V gene is TRBV19, the J gene TRBJ1-1, with D perhaps TRBD1 (5 bases). CDR1 is LNHDA, CDR2 SQIVND, per germline (reference sequence). V was trimmed by 4 bases and J by 5 bases, leaving 23 bases between them. The CDR3 covers 17 residues. The CDR3 DNA reads TGTGCCAGTAGTACCTCCCCGGCAGGCCCCGGGGGGACTGAAGCTTTCTTT. Translating it yields CASSTSPAGPGGTEAFF.

This chain connects TRBV15 to TRBJ2-1, with a possible D match to TRBD1 (6 bases). The CDR3 has 13 amino acids. Germline V CDR1 and CDR2: LNHNV, YYDKDF (reference sequence). Trimming removed 9 bases at V and 2 bases at J, with 11 bases between. The chain's CDR3 is CATSDRTYNEQFF. DNA of the CDR3: TGTGCCACAAGCGACAGGACCTACAATGAGCAGTTCTTC.

The CDR3 sequence is CASTVPAAGEQFF. CDR3 bases: TGTGCCAGCACCGTCCCGGCGGCCGGTGAGCAGTTCTTC. V gene TRBV7-8 combines with J gene TRBJ2-1, with D unclear. Per the germline V gene, CDR1 is SGHVS and CDR2 is FQNEAQ. The CDR3 has 13 amino acids. Trimming stripped 7 bases from V and 9 bases from J, with 16 bases between. Full variable domain (outside the CDR3, taken from reference TRBV7-8 and TRBJ2-1): GAGVSQSPRYKVAKRGQDVALRCDPISGHVSLFWYQQALGQGPEFLTYFQNEAQLDKSGLPSDRFFAERPEGSVSTLKIQRTQQEDSAVYLCASTVPAAGEQFFGPGTRLTVL.

The J gene is TRBJ2-4, the V gene TRBV5-5; 7 nucleotides match TRBD2. Looked up from germline, CDR1 is SGHKS and CDR2 is YYEKEE (reference sequence). The CDR3 covers 16 residues. The V and J ends lost 5 bases and 0 bases, in that order; junction bases with no gene match: 8. The CDR3 spells CASSPLGGIAKNIQYF. The CDR3 DNA reads TGTGCCAGCAGTCCCCTGGGGGGGATAGCCAAAAACATTCAGTACTTC.

CDR3 sequence (DNA): TGCGCCAGCAGTGAAAAGCGGGGGGGCCACAACAATGAGCAGTTCTTC. This translates into CASSEKRGGHNNEQFF. The chain links TRBV10-1 to TRBJ2-1; TRBD2 matches at 10 bases. V lost 3 bases to trimming and J lost 5 bases; unmatched junction nucleotides: 7. The CDR3 consists of 16 residues. Germline V lookup: CDR1 WNHNN, CDR2 SYGVQD (reference sequence).

J is TRBJ2-3 and V is TRBV18; 11 bases agree with TRBD2. Germline V gene data show CDR1 as KGHSH and CDR2 as LQKENI. The length of the CDR3 is 17 residues. The V segment lost 5 bases and the J segment 0 bases; nucleotides outside the gene matches: 7. CDR3: CASSFRLAGTSTDTQYF. The DNA of the CDR3 is TGTGCCAGCTCATTCAGACTAGCGGGGACTAGCACAGATACGCAGTATTTT.